The clone carrying this TCR beta chain was recorded at least ten times. V shed 2 bases and J 4 bases; nucleotides not matched to a gene: 8. CDR3 length equals 15 residues. CDR1 is SGHDT and CDR2 is YYEEEE in the germline V gene. After 5'RACE with constant-segment primers, TCR alpha and TCR beta cDNA libraries carrying sample barcodes and UMIs were obtained. TCRdb re-derived calls from the 5' RACE reads in MiXCR, one entry per CDR3 protein. The sample consists of 540,000 or so distinct CDR3 sequences, roughly 22% of them appearing once. The sample belongs to a study of T-cell memory formation after mild COVID-19. Study context: TCR clusters showed largely donor specificity.

Source material: PBMCs or a T cell subset sorted from them (not recorded which). The chain uses TRBV5-6 and TRBJ1-1, with 7 bases lining up with TRBD1. This TCR came from an adult woman who had mild COVID-19 (a few samples of this study predate the infection). Cell type and time point are not known. CDR3 residues: CASSLHRGGVTEAFF. The CDR3 bases are TGTGCCAGCAGCTTACACAGGGGTGGGGTCACTGAAGCTTTCTTT.